This T cell receptor beta chain stems from a study of PD-1 blockade in classical Hodgkin lymphoma. Study details: Patients were dosed intravenously with nivolumab at 3 mg/kg every 2 weeks.

Study-wide results and caveats: Healthy donors reportedly exceeded newly diagnosed patients in baseline TCR diversity. Anyone who began nivolumab under 1 year after ASCT was excluded.

Produced via immunoSEQ multiplex PCR; TCRdb's table is partial and in-frame only. The sample has roughly 70,000 clones; over 55% are singletons. As to this clone: The antigen is not known.

Deletions cut 0 bases from V and 5 bases from J, with 10 bases between. The CDR3 contains 15 residues. Per germline, CDR1 SEHNR and CDR2 FQNEAQ (reference sequence). Each patient experienced a relapse that followed autologous stem cell transplantation, and brentuximab vedotin exposure varied. Patients had relapsed/refractory classical Hodgkin lymphoma with complete response, partial response or progressive disease as best response. The sequence was collected from a human donor with classical Hodgkin lymphoma. Specimen: peripheral blood mononuclear cells (PBMCs), collected before the second cycle of nivolumab. This sequence joins TRBV7-9 and TRBJ1-4, with D hard to call. The CDR3 DNA follows: TGTGCCAGCAGCTTAGCGGAGACTCTCAATGAAAAACTGTTTTTT. Its protein product is CASSLAETLNEKLFF.